Presented here are 2 T cell receptor beta chains from one specimen sequenced in a study of cytomegalovirus exposure and HLA in healthy donors. The PCR contained 60 Vbeta and 13 Jbeta primers. The table came from immunoSEQ multiplex PCR; TCRdb's copy has only in-frame clones and leaves some out. The sample has some 200,000 clones; 80% to 85% are singletons. Sample: PBMCs. These receptors all stem from a boy aged 2 to 9 in good health and CMV-seronegative.

The chain joins TRBV5-4 to TRBJ2-3, with no clear D. CDR3 size: 13 residues. Trimming took 4 bases from V and 2 from J, leaving 8 bases between them. The germline V gene encodes CDR1 SGHNT and CDR2 YYREEE (reference sequence). The CDR3 is CASSPSFTDTQYF. CDR3 DNA sequence: TGTGCCAGCAGCCCCTCTTTCACAGATACGCAGTATTTT.

The chain has TRBV11-2 and TRBJ1-2; TRBD1 matches at 7 bases. There are 15 residues in the CDR3. Germline V gene sequence: CDR1 SGHAT, CDR2 FQNNGV. V lost 4 bases to trimming and J lost 5 bases; unmatched junction nucleotides: 10. CDR3 residues: CASSSPRQGGYGYTF. Written as DNA, the CDR3 is TGTGCCAGCAGCTCTCCCCGACAGGGTGGTTATGGCTACACCTTC.